Only a few counts were recorded for the clone carrying this T cell receptor beta chain. This record comes from a study of T cells in Graves' hyperthyroidism and ophthalmopathy. Whole-study context: Pretreatment peripheral blood was obtained at initial diagnosis.

This CDR3 spans 11 amino acids. Per germline, CDR1 DFQATT and CDR2 SNEGSKA (reference sequence). Trimming took 4 bases from V and 3 from J, leaving 7 bases between them. The CDR3 regions of TCR beta were amplified from RNA transcripts. First-round RT-PCR of the TCR CDR3 relied on the HTBI primer set. TCRdb called the multiplex PCR reads again in MiXCR, with one record for every CDR3 protein. The sample consists of some 560,000 distinct CDR3 sequences, about 15% of them appearing once. The chain employs TRBV20-1 and TRBJ2-7, with D perhaps TRBD2 (5 bases). Source material: blood. The source is a woman in her twenties or thirties with Graves' hyperthyroidism. CDR3 protein: CSAKGLYEQYF. CDR3 nucleotides: TGCAGTGCTAAAGGACTCTACGAGCAGTACTTC.